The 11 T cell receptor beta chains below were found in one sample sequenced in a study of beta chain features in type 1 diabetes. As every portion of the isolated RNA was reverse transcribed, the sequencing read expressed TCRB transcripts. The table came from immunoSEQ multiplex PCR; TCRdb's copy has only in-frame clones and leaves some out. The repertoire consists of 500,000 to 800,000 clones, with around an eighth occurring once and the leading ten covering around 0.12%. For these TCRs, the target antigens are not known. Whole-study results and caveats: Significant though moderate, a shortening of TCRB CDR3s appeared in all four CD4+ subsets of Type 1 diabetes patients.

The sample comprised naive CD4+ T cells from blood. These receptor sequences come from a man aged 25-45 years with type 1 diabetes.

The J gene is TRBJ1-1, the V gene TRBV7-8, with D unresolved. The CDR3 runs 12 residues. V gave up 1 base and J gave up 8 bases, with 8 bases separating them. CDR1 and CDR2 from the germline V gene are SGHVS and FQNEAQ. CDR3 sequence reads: CASSLEGPEAFF. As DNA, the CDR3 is TGTGCCAGCAGCTTAGAGGGCCCAGAAGCTTTCTTT.

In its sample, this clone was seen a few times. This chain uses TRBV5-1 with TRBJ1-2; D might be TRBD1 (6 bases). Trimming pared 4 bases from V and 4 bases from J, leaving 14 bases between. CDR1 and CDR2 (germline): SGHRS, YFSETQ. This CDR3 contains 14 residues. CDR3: CASSGIQGTYGYTF. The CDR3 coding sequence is TGCGCCAGCAGCGGAATCCAGGGGACCTATGGCTACACCTTC.

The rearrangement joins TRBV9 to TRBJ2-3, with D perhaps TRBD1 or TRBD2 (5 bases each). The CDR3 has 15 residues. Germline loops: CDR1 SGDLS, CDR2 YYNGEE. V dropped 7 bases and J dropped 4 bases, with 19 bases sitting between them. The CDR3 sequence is CASSLMRDPADTQYF. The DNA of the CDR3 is TGTGCCAGCTCCTTAATGAGGGACCCGGCAGATACGCAGTATTTT. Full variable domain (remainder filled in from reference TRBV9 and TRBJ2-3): DSGVTQTPKHLITATGQRVTLRCSPRSGDLSVYWYQQSLDQGLQFLIQYYNGEERAKGNILERFSAQQFPDLHSELNLSSLELGDSALYFCASSLMRDPADTQYFGPGTRLTVL.

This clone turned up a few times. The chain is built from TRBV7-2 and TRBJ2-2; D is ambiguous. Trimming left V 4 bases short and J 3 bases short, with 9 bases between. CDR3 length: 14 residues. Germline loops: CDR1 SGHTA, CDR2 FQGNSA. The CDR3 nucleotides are TGTGCCAGCAGCTCCACCCGGGACACCGGGGAGCTGTTTTTT. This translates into CASSSTRDTGELFF. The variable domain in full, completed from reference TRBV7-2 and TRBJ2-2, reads GAGVSQSPSNKVTEKGKDVELRCDPISGHTALYWYRQSLGQGLEFLIYFQGNSAPDKSGLPSDRFSAERTGGSVSTLTIQRTQQEDSAVYLCASSSTRDTGELFFGEGSRLTVL.

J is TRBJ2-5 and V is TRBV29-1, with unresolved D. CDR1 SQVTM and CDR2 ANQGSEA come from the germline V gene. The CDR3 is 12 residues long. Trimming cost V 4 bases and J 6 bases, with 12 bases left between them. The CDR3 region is CSVGVGAKTQYF. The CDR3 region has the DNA TGCAGCGTTGGGGTGGGTGCGAAGACCCAGTACTTC.

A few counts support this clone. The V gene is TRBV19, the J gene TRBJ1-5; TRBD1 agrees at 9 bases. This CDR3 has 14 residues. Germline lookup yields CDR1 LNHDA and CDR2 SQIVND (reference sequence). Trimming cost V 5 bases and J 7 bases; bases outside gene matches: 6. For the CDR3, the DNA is TGTGCCAGTAGTGGGGACAGGGTAGGGCAGCCCCAGCATTTT. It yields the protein CASSGDRVGQPQHF.

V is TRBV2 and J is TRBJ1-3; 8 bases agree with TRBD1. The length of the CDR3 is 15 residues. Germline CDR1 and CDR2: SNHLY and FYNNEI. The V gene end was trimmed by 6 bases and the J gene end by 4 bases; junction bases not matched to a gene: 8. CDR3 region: CASRYGTGQGNTIYF. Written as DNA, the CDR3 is TGTGCCAGCAGATACGGGACAGGCCAAGGAAACACCATATATTTT.

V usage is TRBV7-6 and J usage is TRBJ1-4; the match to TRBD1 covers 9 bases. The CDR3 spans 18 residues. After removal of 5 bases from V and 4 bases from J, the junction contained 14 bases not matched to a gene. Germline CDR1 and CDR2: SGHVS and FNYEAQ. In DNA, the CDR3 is TGTGCCAGCAGCGCATCGGACAGGGGCCGCCCTATTAATGAAAAACTGTTTTTT. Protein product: CASSASDRGRPINEKLFF.

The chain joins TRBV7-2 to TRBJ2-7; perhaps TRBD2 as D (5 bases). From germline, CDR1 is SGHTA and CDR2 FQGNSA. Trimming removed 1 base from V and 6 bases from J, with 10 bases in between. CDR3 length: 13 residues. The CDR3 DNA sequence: TGTGCCAGCAGCTTAGGAGGGTCCGGCGAGCAGTACTTC. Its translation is CASSLGGSGEQYF.

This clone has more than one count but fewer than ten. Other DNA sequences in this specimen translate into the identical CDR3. CDR3 nucleotide sequence: TGCGCCAGCTCACAGGTGGCGACTAATGAAAAACTGTTTTTT. Its translation is CASSQVATNEKLFF. This chain links TRBV4-3 with TRBJ1-4, with D maybe TRBD1 (5 bases). The CDR3 contains 14 residues. Germline V gene sequence: CDR1 LGHNA, CDR2 YSLEER. V was trimmed by 8 bases and J by 2 bases, leaving 12 bases between them.

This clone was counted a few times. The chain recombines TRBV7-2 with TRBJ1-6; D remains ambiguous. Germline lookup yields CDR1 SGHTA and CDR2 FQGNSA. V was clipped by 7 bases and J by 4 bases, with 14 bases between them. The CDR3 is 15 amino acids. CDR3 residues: CASIRGTSYNSPLHF. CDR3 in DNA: TGTGCCAGCATTCGCGGTACAAGTTATAATTCACCCCTCCACTTT.